What follows are 18 T cell receptor beta chains derived from one specimen sequenced in a study of T cell repertoires in cytomegalovirus infection. The antigens of these receptors remain unknown. MiXCR, applied by TCRdb to the reads, yields one record per CDR3 protein. Seen here are roughly 860,000 distinct CDR3 sequences, over 25% observed once, and the top ten hold around 11%. The material sequenced was cultured CD8+ T cells from PBMCs, taken from culture after CMV antigen stimulation. Receptor source: a human donor in good health (CMV status not recorded). Some clones in this sample may be carry-over from other donors' samples.

There are many counts of this clonotype. Written as DNA, the CDR3 is TGTGCCAGCAGCTCCCCGGGCAGGGATACGCAGTATTTT. Protein sequence: CASSSPGRDTQYF. The gene calls are TRBV7-8 and TRBJ2-3; the D is unclear. CDR3 length: 13 residues. Germline values: CDR1 SGHVS, CDR2 FQNEAQ. The V and J ends lost 4 bases and 6 bases respectively, with 11 bases between them.

This clonotype turned up a few times. V gene TRBV7-6 combines with J gene TRBJ1-5, with 10 bases fitting TRBD1. V dropped 1 base and J dropped 7; count of bases not matched to a gene: 7. CDR1 is SGHVS and CDR2 is FNYEAQ in the germline V gene. This CDR3 comprises 16 residues. The CDR3 is CASSLVGTGVQQPQHF. The CDR3 DNA sequence: TGTGCCAGCAGCTTAGTGGGGACAGGGGTTCAGCAGCCCCAGCATTTT.

In this sample, this clonotype turned up a few times. The CDR3: CASMQGGTEAFF. CDR3 bases: TGTGCCAGCATGCAGGGAGGCACTGAAGCTTTCTTT. The V gene is TRBV7-9, the J gene TRBJ1-1, with a tentative D call TRBD1 (5 bases). Trimming pared 7 bases from V and 4 bases from J, leaving 10 bases between. Germline CDR1 SEHNR, CDR2 FQNEAQ (reference sequence). The CDR3 is made up of 12 amino acids.

The rearrangement uses TRBV5-1 and TRBJ2-2, with TRBD1 as a possible D gene (6 bases). Germline lookup yields CDR1 SGHRS and CDR2 YFSETQ. Trimming stripped 4 bases from V and 5 bases from J, with 18 bases between. This CDR3 region has 16 residues. As DNA, the CDR3 is TGCGCCAGCAGCCTAACCTCAGGGGAAAATACCGGGGAGCTGTTTTTT. It codes for CASSLTSGENTGELFF.

J is TRBJ2-2 and V is TRBV3-1; D might be TRBD2 (5 bases). The CDR3 consists of 14 residues. The germline gives CDR1 LGHDT, CDR2 YNNKEL (reference sequence). V lost 0 bases, J lost 6 bases, and 8 bases lay in between. CDR3 nucleotide sequence: TGTGCCAGCAGCCAAGATGCCGGGGCCGGGGAGCTGTTTTTT. This sequence encodes CASSQDAGAGELFF.

The gene calls are TRBV4-1 and TRBJ1-1; TRBD1 might be the D (5 bases). Germline CDR1 reads MGHRA; CDR2 reads YSYEKL. Trimming stripped 0 bases from V and 3 bases from J, with 14 bases between. The CDR3 consists of 16 residues. The CDR3 protein is CASSQESQGEDTEAFF. As DNA, the CDR3 is TGCGCCAGCAGCCAAGAATCCCAGGGAGAGGACACTGAAGCTTTCTTT.

On this clonotype itself: The missing conserved phenylalanine or tryptophan at the end of this CDR3 makes a read error likely. The rearrangement uses TRBV27 and TRBJ2-7, with 7 bases identical to TRBD1. This CDR3 is built from 15 residues. The germline V gene encodes CDR1 MNHEY and CDR2 SMNVEV (reference sequence). Trimming cost V 3 bases and J 0 bases; bases outside gene matches: 5. This chain's CDR3 is CASSFSTGASYEQYL. The CDR3 bases are TGTGCCAGCAGTTTCTCCACAGGGGCCTCCTACGAGCAGTACCTC.

This clonotype was observed a handful of times. The chain links TRBV6-2 or TRBV6-3 to TRBJ2-2; TRBD1 aligns across 9 bases. With 0 bases clipped from V and 1 base from J, the junction kept 6 bases outside the gene matches. Per germline, CDR1 MNHEY and CDR2 SVGEGT. The CDR3 runs to 18 residues. The CDR3 nucleotides read TGTGCCAGCAGTTACTCAGAGGAGGGACAGGGGAACACCGGGGAGCTGTTTTTT. Translation: CASSYSEEGQGNTGELFF.

The genes are TRBV19 and TRBJ1-2; 7 positions match TRBD1. CDR3 length equals 14 residues. V lost 5 bases and J lost 0; bases outside the gene matches: 3. Germline V gene lookup returns CDR1 LNHDA and CDR2 SQIVND (reference sequence). CDR3 region: CASSGQASNYGYTF. The CDR3 nucleotides are TGTGCCAGTAGTGGACAGGCATCTAACTATGGCTACACCTTC.

This chain links TRBV7-4 with TRBJ1-5, with D possibly being TRBD1 (5 bases). The CDR3 contains 15 residues. Trimming cost V 1 base and J 6 bases, with 13 bases left between them. Germline-derived CDR1 and CDR2 are SGHVT and SQSDAQ. CDR3 amino acids: CASSLDLSGVQPQHF. The CDR3, as DNA: TGTGCCAGCAGCTTAGACTTGTCGGGGGTTCAGCCCCAGCATTTT.

The rearrangement links TRBV4-1 to TRBJ2-7; 8 positions agree with TRBD1. This CDR3 has 12 residues. V was pared by 5 bases and J by 7 bases, with 4 bases of the junction left unmatched. CDR1 is MGHRA and CDR2 is YSYEKL in the germline V gene. This chain's CDR3 is CASSATGGEQYF. DNA for the CDR3: TGCGCCAGCAGCGCAACAGGGGGAGAGCAGTACTTC.

This clonotype was found a few times. This sequence joins TRBV23-1 and TRBJ2-7, with unresolved D. TRBV23-1 is noted as an ORF with a role that remains uncertain. V was clipped by 0 bases and J by 0 bases, with 21 bases between them. The CDR3 spans 19 residues. CDR3 sequence (DNA): TGCGCCAGCAGTCAATCAGGAATACCATTTTACGTGAGCTCCTACGAGCAGTACGTC. This gives the protein CASSQSGIPFYVSSYEQYV.

A few counts support this clonotype. The CDR3 DNA reads as TGTGCCAGCAGTGCAACAGGGAATGAAGCTTTCTTT. Translated, it gives CASSATGNEAFF. This chain uses TRBV6-6 with TRBJ1-1, with D perhaps matching TRBD1 (6 bases). This CDR3 region has 12 residues. Trimming shortened V by 5 bases and J by 7 bases, and 11 bases separated the two germline ends. CDR1 is MNHNY, CDR2 SVGAGI, per germline (reference sequence).

This clonotype has only a few counts. The chain employs TRBV4-2 and TRBJ2-3, with 12 bases fitting TRBD2. This CDR3 has 13 amino acids. In germline, CDR1 is LGHNA, CDR2 YNFKEQ. The J segment lost 13 bases and the V segment lost 6 bases, leaving 8 bases of the junction unmatched. The CDR3 DNA reads TGTGCCAGCAGTTGGACTAGCGGGGATGAGGAGTATTTT. Its protein is CASSWTSGDEEYF.

This clonotype has more than one count but fewer than ten. The chain has TRBV28 and TRBJ2-3; D possibly corresponds to TRBD2 (6 bases). V was trimmed by 6 bases and J by 0 bases, leaving 10 bases between them. Germline lookup yields CDR1 MDHEN and CDR2 SYDVKM. The CDR3 consists of 14 residues. The CDR3 bases are TGTGCCAGCAGCGGCGGGGATAGCACAGATACGCAGTATTTT. Translated: CASSGGDSTDTQYF. Full variable domain (outside the CDR3, taken from reference TRBV28 and TRBJ2-3): DVKVTQSSRYLVKRTGEKVFLECVQDMDHENMFWYRQDPGLGLRLIYFSYDVKMKEKGDIPEGYSVSREKKERFSLILESASTNQTSMYLCASSGGDSTDTQYFGPGTRLTVL.

This clonotype showed up many times. The chain uses TRBV7-8 and TRBJ2-1; TRBD2 agrees at 8 bases. This CDR3 comprises 15 residues. The germline CDR1 and CDR2 sequences are SGHVS and FQNEAQ. With 7 bases clipped from V and 6 bases from J, the junction kept 11 bases outside the gene matches. The CDR3 sequence is CASNLFGGGLNEQFF. The CDR3, as DNA: TGTGCCAGCAACCTTTTCGGGGGGGGTCTCAATGAGCAGTTCTTC.

This clonotype occurred a few times. V usage is TRBV7-9 and J usage is TRBJ1-1, with a weak D call TRBD1 (5 bases). Germline V lookup: CDR1 SEHNR, CDR2 FQNEAQ (reference sequence). Deletions cut 5 bases from V and 2 bases from J, with 12 bases between. The CDR3 is 14 amino acids. CDR3 DNA sequence: TGTGCCAGCAGCGATCGACAGAGAAACACTGAAGCTTTCTTT. Translation gives CASSDRQRNTEAFF.

In its sample, this clonotype was seen many times. The chain has TRBV7-6 and TRBJ1-1, with a possible D match to TRBD1 (6 bases). CDR1 is SGHVS, CDR2 FNYEAQ, per germline. The CDR3 is 15 residues long. V lost 5 bases and J lost 3, with 16 bases in between. In DNA form, the CDR3 reads TGTGCCAGCAGCGATGCCCCAGGGGCATACACTGAAGCTTTCTTT. It codes for CASSDAPGAYTEAFF.